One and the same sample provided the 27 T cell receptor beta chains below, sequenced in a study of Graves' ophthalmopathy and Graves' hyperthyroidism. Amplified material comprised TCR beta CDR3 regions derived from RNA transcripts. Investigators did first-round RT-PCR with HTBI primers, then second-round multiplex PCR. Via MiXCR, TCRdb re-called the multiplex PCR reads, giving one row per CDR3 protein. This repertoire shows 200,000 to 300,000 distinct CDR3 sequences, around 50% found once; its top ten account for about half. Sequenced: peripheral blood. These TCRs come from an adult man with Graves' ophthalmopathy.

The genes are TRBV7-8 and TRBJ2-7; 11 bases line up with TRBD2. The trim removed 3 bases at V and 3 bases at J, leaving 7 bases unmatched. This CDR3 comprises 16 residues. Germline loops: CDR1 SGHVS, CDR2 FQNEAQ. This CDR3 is CASSFRLAGSYYEQYF. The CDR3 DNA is TGTGCCAGCAGCTTCCGACTAGCGGGATCTTACTACGAGCAGTACTTC.

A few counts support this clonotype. CDR3 region: CASSFLGRQEYSPLHF. The CDR3 DNA follows: TGTGCCAGCAGTTTTTTGGGGCGCCAGGAGTATTCACCCCTCCACTTT. The rearrangement joins TRBV9 to TRBJ1-6; tentatively, D is TRBD1 (5 bases). Germline assignment: CDR1 SGDLS and CDR2 YYNGEE. CDR3 length equals 16 residues. Trimming shortened V by 5 bases and J by 8 bases, and 20 bases separated the two germline ends.

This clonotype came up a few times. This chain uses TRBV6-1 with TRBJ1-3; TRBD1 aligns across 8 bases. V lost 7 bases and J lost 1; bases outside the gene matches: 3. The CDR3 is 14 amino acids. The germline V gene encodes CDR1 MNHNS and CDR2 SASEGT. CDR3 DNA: TGTGCCAGCAACAGGGGGAGTTCTGGAAACACCATATATTTT. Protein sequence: CASNRGSSGNTIYF.

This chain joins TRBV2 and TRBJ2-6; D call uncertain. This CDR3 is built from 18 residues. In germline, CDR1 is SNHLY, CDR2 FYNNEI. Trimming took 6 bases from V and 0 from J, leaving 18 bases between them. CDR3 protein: CASSLDVGLTSGANVLTF. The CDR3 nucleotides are TGTGCCAGCAGCTTGGATGTGGGCCTCACCTCTGGGGCCAACGTCCTGACTTTC.

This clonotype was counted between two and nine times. The CDR3 bases are TGCGCCAGCAGCTTGGCCGCGGGGGCCCTGGAGACCCAGTACTTC. Its protein is CASSLAAGALETQYF. The chain uses TRBV5-1 and TRBJ2-5; D possibly corresponds to TRBD2 (7 bases). V was shortened by 0 bases and J by 5 bases, with 14 bases between the two germline ends. Germline loops: CDR1 SGHRS, CDR2 YFSETQ. The CDR3 runs 15 residues.

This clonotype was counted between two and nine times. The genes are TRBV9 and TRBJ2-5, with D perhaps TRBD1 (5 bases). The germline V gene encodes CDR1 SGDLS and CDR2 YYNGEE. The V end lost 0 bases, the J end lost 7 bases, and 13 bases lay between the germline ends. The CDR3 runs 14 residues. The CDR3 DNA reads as TGTGCCAGCAGCGTAGCCAGGGCCCAGGGGACCCAGTACTTC. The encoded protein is CASSVARAQGTQYF.

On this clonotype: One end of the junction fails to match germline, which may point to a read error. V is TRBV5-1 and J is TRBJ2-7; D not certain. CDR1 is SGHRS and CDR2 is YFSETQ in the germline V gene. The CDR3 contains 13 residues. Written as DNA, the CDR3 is TGTGCCAGCAGCTCAAGGTCTGGGGACGAGCAGTACTTC. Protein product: CASSSRSGDEQYF.

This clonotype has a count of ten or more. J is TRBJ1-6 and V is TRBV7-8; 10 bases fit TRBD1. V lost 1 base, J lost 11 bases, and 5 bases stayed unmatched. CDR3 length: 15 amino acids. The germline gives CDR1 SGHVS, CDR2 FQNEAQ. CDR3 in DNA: TGTGCCAGCAGCTTAGGGGGACAGGGGCTAACACCCCTCCACTTT. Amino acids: CASSLGGQGLTPLHF.

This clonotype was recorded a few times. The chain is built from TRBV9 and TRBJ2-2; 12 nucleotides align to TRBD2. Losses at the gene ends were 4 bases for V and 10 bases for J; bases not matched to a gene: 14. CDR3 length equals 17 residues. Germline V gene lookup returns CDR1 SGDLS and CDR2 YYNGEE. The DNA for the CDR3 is TGTGCCAGCAGCTTACTAGCGGGGGGACCTAGAGTCGAGGAGCTGTTTTTT. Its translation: CASSLLAGGPRVEELFF. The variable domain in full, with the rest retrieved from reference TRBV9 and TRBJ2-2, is DSGVTQTPKHLITATGQRVTLRCSPRSGDLSVYWYQQSLDQGLQFLIQYYNGEERAKGNILERFSAQQFPDLHSELNLSSLELGDSALYFCASSLLAGGPRVEELFFGEGSRLTVL.

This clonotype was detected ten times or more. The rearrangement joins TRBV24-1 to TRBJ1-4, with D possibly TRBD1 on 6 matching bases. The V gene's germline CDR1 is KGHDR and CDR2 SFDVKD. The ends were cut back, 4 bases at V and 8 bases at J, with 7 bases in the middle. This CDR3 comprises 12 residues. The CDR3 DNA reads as TGTGCCACCAGTGAAAGGGGGGAAAAACTGTTTTTT. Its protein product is CATSERGEKLFF.

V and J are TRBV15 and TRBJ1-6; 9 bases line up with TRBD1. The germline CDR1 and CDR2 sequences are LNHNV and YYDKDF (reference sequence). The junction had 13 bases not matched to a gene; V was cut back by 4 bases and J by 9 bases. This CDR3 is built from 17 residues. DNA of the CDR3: TGTGCCACCAGCACACAGCGGGAGGACAGGGGAGGTTCACCCCTCCACTTT. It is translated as CATSTQREDRGGSPLHF.

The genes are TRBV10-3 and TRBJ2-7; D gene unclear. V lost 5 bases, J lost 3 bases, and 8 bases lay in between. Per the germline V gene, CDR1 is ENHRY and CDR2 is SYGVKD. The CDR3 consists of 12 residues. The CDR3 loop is CAISPDRYEQYF. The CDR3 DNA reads TGTGCCATCAGTCCCGACCGCTACGAGCAGTACTTC.

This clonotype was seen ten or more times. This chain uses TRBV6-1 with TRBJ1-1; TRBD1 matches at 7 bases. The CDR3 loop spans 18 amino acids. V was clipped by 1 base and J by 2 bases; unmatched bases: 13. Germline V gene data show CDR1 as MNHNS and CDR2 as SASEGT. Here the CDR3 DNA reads TGTGCCAGCAGTGAAGGGTGGAGGACGGCAGGGGGTAACACTGAAGCTTTCTTT. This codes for CASSEGWRTAGGNTEAFF.

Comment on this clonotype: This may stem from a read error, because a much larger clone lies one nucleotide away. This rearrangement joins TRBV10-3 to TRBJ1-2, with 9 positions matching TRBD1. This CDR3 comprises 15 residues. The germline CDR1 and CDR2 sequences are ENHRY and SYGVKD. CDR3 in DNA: TGTGCCATCAGTGCGCCGGGACAGGGAAGCTATGGCCACACCTTC. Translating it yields CAISAPGQGSYGHTF.

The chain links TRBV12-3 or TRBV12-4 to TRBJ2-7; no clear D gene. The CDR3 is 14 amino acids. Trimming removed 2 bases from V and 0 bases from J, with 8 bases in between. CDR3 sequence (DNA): TGTGCCAGCAGTTTATCCGGCAGCTCCTACGAGCAGTACTTC. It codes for CASSLSGSSYEQYF.

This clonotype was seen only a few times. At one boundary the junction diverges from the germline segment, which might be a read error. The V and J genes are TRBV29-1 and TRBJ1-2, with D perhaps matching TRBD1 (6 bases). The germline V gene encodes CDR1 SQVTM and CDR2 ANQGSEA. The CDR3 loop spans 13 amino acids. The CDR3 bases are TGCAGCGCTGAACTTACAGGGTTCGGAGGCTACACCTTC. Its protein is CSAELTGFGGYTF.

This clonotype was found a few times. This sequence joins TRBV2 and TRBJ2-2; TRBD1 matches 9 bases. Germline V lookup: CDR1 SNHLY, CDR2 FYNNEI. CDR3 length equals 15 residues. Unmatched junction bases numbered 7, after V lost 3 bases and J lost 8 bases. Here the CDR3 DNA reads TGTGCCAGCAGTGAGGGGACAGGGCGACCGGGGGAGCTGTTTTTT. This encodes CASSEGTGRPGELFF.

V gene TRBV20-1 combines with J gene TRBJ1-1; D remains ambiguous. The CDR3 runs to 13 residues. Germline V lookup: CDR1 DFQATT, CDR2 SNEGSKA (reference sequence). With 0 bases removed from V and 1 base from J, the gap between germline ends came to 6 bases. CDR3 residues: CSAREDSNTEAFF. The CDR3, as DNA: TGCAGTGCTAGAGAGGACTCGAACACTGAAGCTTTCTTT.

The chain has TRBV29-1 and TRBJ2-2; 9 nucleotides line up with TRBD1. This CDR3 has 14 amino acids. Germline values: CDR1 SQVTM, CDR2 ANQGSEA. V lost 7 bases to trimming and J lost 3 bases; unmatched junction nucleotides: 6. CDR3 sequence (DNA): TGCAGCGCCGTGGGGACAGGGTACACCGGGGAGCTGTTTTTT. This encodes CSAVGTGYTGELFF.

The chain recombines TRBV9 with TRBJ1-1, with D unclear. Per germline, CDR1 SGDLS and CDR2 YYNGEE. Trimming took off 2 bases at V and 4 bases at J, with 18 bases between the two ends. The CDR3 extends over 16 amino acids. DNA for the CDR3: TGTGCCAGCAGCGTTGCGGCAGATTTTAGTGGCACTGAAGCTTTCTTT. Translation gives CASSVAADFSGTEAFF.

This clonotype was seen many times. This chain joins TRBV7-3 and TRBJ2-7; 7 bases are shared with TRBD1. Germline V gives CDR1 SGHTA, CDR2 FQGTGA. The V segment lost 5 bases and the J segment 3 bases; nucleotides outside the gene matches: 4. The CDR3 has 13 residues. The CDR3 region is CASSPGTVYEQYF. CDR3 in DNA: TGTGCCAGCAGCCCCGGGACAGTCTACGAGCAGTACTTC.

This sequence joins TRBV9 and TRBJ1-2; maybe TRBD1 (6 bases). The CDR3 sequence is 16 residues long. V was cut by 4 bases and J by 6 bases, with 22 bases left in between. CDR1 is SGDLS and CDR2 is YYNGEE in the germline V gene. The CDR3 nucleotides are TGTGCCAGCAGCCTCTCCGGGGGCGTGAAGATGGATGGCTACACCTTC. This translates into CASSLSGGVKMDGYTF.

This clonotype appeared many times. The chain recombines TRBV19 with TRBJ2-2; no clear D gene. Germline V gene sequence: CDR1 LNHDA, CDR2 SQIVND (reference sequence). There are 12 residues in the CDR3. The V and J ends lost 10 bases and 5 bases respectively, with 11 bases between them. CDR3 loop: CATLKGTGELFF. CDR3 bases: TGTGCCACCTTAAAAGGGACCGGGGAGCTGTTTTTT. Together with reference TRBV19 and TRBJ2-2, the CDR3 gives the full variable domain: DGGITQSPKYLFRKEGQNVTLSCEQNLNHDAMYWYRQDPGQGLRLIYYSQIVNDFQKGDIAEGYSVSREKKESFPLTVTSAQKNPTAFYLCATLKGTGELFFGEGSRLTVL.

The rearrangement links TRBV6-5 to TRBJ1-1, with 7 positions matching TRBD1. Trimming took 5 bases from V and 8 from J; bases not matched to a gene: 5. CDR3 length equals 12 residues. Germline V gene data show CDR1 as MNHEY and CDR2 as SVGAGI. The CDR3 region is CASSTPTGEAFF. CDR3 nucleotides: TGTGCCAGCAGTACCCCGACAGGGGAAGCTTTCTTT.

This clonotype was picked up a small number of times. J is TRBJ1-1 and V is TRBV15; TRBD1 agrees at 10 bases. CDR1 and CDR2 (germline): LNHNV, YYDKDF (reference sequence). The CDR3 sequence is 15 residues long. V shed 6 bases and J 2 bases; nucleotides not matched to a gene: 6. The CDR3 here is CATRTRTGGNTEAFF. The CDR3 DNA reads TGTGCCACCAGGACACGGACAGGGGGAAACACTGAAGCTTTCTTT.

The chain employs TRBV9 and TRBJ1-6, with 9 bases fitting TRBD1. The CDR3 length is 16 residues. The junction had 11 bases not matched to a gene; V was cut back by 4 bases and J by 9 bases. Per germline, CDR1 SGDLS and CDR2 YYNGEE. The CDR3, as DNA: TGTGCCAGCAGCTTGGAGCGGACAGGGGTTGCTTCACCCCTCCACTTT. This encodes CASSLERTGVASPLHF.

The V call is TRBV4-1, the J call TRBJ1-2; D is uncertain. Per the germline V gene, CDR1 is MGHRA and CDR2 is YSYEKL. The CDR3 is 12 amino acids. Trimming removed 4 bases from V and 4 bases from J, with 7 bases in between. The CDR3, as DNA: TGCGCCAGCAGCCCTCCCAGCTATGGCTACACCTTC. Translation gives CASSPPSYGYTF.